This entry features one T cell receptor beta chain sequence. The data derive from a study of blood T cell repertoires in COVID-19. About the research overall: COVID-19 samples, acute and convalescent, were from the United States, Italy and Spain.

Method: immunoSEQ multiplex PCR; TCRdb's copy keeps in-frame clones and lacks some. The table lists a few hundred thousand clones, 89% of them singletons. This CDR3 is built from 13 residues. CDR1 and CDR2 (germline): MNHNY, SVGAGI (reference sequence). V was pared by 5 bases and J by 6 bases, with 6 bases of the junction left unmatched. Enrollees, about 18 to 90 years old, lived in roughly 24 US areas. Clinical histories supplied by participants themselves formed the basis of cohort assignment. Recovered Cohort 3 donors showed two negative PCRs, clearance, or symptom resolution. The chain employs TRBV6-6 and TRBJ1-2; 7 bases are shared with TRBD1. The sample taken for sequencing was PBMCs or T cells enriched from blood (not recorded which). The clonotype was recovered from a woman aged 55 to 70 who had recovered from COVID-19. CDR3 sequence (DNA): TGTGCCAGCAGTGACAGGGTTGAGGATGGCTACACCTTC. Translating gives CASSDRVEDGYTF.